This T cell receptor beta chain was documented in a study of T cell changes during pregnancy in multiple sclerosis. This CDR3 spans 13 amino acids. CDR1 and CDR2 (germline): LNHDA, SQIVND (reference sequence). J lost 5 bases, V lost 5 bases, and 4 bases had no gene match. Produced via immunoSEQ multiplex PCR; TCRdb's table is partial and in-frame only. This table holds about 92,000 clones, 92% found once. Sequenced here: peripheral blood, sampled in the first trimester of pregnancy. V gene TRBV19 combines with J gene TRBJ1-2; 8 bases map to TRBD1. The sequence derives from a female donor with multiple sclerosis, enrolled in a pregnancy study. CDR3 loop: CASSSGQGYGYTF. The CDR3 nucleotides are TGTGCCAGTAGTTCCGGACAGGGTTATGGCTACACCTTC.